What follows are 2 T cell receptor beta chains derived from one specimen sequenced in a study of radiotherapy plus CTLA-4 blockade in lung cancer. Measured with immunoSEQ multiplex PCR; TCRdb has only the in-frame clones, and not every one. Of tens of thousands of clones in the sample, 65% to 80% were seen once. The sequencing here drew on peripheral blood, taken from a patient treated with radiotherapy plus ipilimumab. Receptors were obtained from a human donor with non-small cell lung cancer whose response to radiotherapy plus ipilimumab could not be evaluated.

This clone has only one observation. The gene calls are TRBV5-6 and TRBJ2-7, with 7 bases aligning to TRBD1. The germline gives CDR1 SGHDT, CDR2 YYEEEE. Trimming removed 2 bases from V and 2 bases from J; junction bases left unmatched: 4. The CDR3 sequence is 14 residues long. The CDR3 sequence is CASSFGTAAYEQYF. The DNA of the CDR3 is TGTGCCAGCAGCTTCGGGACAGCAGCCTACGAGCAGTACTTC.

This chain uses TRBV30 with TRBJ1-3, with 10 nucleotides matching TRBD1. The CDR3 has 12 residues. Germline V CDR1 and CDR2: GTSNPN, SVGIG (reference sequence). The ends lost 5 bases at V and 6 bases at J; junction bases unmatched: 1. CDR3 sequence: CAWGQGVNTIYF. In nucleotides, the CDR3 is TGTGCCTGGGGACAGGGGGTAAACACCATATATTTT.